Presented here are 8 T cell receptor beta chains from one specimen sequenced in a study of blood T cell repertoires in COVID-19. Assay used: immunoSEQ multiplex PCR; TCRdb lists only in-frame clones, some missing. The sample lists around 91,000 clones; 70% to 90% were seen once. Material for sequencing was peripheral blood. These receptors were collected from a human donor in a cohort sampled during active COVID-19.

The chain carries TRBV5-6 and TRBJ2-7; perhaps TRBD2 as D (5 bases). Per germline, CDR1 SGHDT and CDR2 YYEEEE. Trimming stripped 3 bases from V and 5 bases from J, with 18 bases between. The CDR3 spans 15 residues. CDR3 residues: CASSSLPGNIDEQYF. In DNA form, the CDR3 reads TGTGCCAGCAGCTCCCTTCCGGGGAATATCGACGAGCAGTACTTC.

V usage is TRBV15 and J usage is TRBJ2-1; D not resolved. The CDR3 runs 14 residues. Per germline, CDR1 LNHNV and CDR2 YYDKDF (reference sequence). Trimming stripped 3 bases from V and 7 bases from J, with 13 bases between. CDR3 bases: TGTGCCACCAGCAGGACCACGGCGGAGAATGAGCAGTTCTTC. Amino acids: CATSRTTAENEQFF.

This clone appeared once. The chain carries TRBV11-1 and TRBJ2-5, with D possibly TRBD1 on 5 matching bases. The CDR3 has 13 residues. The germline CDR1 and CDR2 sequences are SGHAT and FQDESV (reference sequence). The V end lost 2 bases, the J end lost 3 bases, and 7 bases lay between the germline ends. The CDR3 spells CASSLSGKETQYF. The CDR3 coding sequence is TGTGCCAGCAGCTTATCAGGGAAAGAGACCCAGTACTTC.

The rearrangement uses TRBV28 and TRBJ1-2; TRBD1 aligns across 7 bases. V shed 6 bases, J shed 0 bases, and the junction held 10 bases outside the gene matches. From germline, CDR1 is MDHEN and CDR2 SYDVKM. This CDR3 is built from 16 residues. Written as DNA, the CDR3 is TGTGCCAGCAGAACCGGGACAGAGGCTACTAACTATGGCTACACCTTC. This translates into CASRTGTEATNYGYTF.

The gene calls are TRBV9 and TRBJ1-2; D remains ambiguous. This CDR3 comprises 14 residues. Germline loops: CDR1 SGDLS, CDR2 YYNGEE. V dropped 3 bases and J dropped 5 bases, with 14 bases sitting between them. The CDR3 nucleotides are TGTGCCAGCAGCGCCCAGGTCACCTCTTATGGCTACACCTTC. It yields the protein CASSAQVTSYGYTF.

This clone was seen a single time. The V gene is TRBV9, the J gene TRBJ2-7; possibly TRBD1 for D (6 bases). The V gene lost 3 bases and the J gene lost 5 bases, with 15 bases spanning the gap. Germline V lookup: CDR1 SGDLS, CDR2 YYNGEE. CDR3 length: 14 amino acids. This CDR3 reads CASSDTGWENEQYF. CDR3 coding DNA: TGTGCCAGCAGCGACACAGGGTGGGAGAACGAGCAGTACTTC.

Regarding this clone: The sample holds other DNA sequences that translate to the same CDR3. CDR3 sequence reads: CASSLAGSTDTQYF. The CDR3 DNA is TGCGCCAGCAGCTTGGCGGGGAGCACAGATACGCAGTATTTT. The chain couples TRBV5-1 to TRBJ2-3, with a tentative D call TRBD2 (5 bases). There are 14 residues in the CDR3. Germline CDR1 and CDR2: SGHRS and YFSETQ. V lost 0 bases and J 0 bases, leaving 5 bases between the germline ends.

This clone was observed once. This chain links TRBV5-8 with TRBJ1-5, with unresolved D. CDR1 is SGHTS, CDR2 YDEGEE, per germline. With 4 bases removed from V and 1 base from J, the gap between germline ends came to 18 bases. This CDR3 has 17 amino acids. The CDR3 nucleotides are TGTGCCAGCAGCCCGGGAAGGGAATCCCCAAGCAATCAGCCCCAGCATTTT. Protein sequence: CASSPGRESPSNQPQHF.